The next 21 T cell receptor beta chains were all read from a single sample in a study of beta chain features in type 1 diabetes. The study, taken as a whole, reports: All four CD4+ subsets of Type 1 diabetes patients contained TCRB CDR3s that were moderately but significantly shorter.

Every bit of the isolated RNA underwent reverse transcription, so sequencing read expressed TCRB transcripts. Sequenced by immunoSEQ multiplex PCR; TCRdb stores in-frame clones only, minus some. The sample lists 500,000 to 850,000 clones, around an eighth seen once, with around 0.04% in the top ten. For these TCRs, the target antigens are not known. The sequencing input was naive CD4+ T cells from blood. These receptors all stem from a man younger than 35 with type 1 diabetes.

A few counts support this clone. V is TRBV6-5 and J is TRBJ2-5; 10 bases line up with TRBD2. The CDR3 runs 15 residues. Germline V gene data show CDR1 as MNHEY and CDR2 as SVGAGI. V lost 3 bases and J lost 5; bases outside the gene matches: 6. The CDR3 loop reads CASSYVSGRDETQYF. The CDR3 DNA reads TGTGCCAGCAGTTATGTCAGCGGGAGGGATGAGACCCAGTACTTC.

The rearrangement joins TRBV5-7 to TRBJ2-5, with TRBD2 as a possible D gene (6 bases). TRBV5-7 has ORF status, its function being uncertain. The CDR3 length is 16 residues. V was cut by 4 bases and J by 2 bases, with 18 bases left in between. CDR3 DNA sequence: TGTGCCAGCAGCCCTCTCGGGAGTAGATGGCAAGAGACCCAGTACTTC. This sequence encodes CASSPLGSRWQETQYF.

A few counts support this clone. CDR3 residues: CASSDLAGAGRMEEFF. DNA of the CDR3: TGCGCCAGCAGCGATTTAGCGGGAGCCGGGAGAATGGAGGAGTTCTTC. The chain is built from TRBV5-1 and TRBJ2-1; TRBD2 matches 9 bases. The V gene end was trimmed by 4 bases and the J gene end by 14 bases; junction bases not matched to a gene: 19. CDR1 is SGHRS, CDR2 YFSETQ, per germline. The length of the CDR3 is 16 residues.

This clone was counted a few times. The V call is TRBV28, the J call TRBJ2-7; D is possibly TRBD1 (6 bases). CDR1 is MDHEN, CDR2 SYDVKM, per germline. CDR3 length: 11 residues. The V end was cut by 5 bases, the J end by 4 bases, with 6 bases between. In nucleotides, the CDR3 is TGTGCCAGCAGTGGACAGTACGAGCAGTACTTC. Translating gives CASSGQYEQYF.

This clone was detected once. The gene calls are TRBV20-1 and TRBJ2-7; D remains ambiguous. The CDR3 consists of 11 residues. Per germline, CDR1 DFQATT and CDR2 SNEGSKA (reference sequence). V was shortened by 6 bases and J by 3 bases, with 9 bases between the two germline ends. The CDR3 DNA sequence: TGCAGTGCCCGTTTTGACTACGAGCAGTACTTC. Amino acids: CSARFDYEQYF.

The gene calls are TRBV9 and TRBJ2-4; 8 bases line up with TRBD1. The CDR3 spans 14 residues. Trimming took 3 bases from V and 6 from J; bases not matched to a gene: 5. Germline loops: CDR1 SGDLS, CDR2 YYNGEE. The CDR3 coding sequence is TGTGCCAGCAGCGCCACCGGGACAGGAAACATTCAGTACTTC. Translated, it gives CASSATGTGNIQYF.

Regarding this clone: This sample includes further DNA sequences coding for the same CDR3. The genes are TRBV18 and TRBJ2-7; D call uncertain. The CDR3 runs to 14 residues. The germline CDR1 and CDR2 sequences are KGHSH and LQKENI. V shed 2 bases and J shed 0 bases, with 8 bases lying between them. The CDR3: CASSPGLSSYEQYF. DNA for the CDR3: TGTGCCAGCTCACCAGGGTTAAGCTCCTACGAGCAGTACTTC.

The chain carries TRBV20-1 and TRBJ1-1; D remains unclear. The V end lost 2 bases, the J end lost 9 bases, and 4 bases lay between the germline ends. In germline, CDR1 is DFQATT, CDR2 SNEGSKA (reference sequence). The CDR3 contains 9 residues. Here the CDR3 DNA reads TGCAGTGCTAGACAGCAAGCTTTCTTT. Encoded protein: CSARQQAFF.

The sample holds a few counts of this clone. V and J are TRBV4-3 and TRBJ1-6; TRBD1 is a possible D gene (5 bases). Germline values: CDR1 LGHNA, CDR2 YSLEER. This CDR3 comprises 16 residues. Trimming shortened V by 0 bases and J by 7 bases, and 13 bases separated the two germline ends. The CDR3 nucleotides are TGCGCCAGCAGCCAAGATAGAGGACAAAGAAATTCACCCCTCCACTTT. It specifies CASSQDRGQRNSPLHF.

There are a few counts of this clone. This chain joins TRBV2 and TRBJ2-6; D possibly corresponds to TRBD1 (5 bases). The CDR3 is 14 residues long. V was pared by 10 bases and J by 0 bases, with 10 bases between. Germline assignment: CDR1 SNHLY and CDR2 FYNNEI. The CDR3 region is CAITRASGANVLTF. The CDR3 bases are TGTGCCATCACCAGGGCCTCTGGGGCCAACGTCCTGACTTTC. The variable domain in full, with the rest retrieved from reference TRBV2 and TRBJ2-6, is EPEVTQTPSHQVTQMGQEVILRCVPISNHLYFYWYRQILGQKVEFLVSFYNNEISEKSEIFDDQFSVERPDGSNFTLKIRSTKLEDSAMYFCAITRASGANVLTFGAGSRLTVL.

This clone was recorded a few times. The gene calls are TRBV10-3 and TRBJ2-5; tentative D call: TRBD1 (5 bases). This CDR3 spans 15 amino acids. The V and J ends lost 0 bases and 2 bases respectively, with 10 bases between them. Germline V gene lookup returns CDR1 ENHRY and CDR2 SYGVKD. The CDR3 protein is CAISESAGWQETQYF. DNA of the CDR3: TGTGCCATCAGTGAGTCTGCAGGGTGGCAAGAGACCCAGTACTTC.

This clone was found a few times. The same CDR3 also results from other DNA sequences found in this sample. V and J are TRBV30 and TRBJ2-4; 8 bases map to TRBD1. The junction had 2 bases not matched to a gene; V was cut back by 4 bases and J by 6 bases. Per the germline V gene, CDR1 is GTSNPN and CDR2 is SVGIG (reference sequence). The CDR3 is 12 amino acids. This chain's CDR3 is CAWTGQGNIQYF. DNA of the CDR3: TGTGCCTGGACCGGACAGGGAAACATTCAGTACTTC.

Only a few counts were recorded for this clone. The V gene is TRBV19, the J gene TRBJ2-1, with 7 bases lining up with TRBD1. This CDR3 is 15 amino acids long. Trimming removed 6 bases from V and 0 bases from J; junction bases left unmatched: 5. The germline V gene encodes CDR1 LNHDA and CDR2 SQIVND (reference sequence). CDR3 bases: TGTGCCAGTAGCGACAGGGTGAGCTCCTACAATGAGCAGTTCTTC. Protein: CASSDRVSSYNEQFF.

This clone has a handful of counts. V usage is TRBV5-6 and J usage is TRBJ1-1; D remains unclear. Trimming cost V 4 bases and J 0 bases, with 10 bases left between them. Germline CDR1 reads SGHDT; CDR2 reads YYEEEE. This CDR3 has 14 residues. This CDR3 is CASSLRIMNTEAFF. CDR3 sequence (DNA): TGTGCCAGCAGCCTAAGAATAATGAACACTGAAGCTTTCTTT.

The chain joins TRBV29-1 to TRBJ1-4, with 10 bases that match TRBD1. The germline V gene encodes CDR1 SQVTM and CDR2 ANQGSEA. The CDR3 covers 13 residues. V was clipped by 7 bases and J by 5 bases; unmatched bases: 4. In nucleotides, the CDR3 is TGCAGCGCTGACAGGGGGCGAAATGAAAAACTGTTTTTT. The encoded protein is CSADRGRNEKLFF.

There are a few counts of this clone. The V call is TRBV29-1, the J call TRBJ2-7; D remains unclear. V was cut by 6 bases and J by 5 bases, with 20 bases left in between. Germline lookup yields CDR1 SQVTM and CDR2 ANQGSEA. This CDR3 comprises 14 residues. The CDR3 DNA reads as TGCAGCGTCTCGCTGAGACTGCTTACCAACGAGCAGTACTTC. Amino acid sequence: CSVSLRLLTNEQYF.

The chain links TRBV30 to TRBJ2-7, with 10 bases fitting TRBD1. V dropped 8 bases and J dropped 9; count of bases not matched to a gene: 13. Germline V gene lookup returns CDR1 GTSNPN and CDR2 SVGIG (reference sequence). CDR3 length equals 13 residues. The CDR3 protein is CAGIRDRGRGQYF. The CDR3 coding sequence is TGTGCCGGAATTAGAGACAGGGGGCGAGGGCAGTACTTC.

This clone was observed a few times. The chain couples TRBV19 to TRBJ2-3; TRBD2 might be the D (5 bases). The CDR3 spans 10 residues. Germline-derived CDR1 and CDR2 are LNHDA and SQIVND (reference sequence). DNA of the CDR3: TGTGCTAGCGGCACAGATACGCAGTATTTT. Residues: CASGTDTQYF.

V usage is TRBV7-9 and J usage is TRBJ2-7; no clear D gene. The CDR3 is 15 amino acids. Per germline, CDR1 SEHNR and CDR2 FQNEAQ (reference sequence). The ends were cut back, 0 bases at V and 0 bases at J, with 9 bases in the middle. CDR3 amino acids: CASSLAAYTSYEQYF. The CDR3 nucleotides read TGTGCCAGCAGCTTAGCAGCGTATACCTCCTACGAGCAGTACTTC.

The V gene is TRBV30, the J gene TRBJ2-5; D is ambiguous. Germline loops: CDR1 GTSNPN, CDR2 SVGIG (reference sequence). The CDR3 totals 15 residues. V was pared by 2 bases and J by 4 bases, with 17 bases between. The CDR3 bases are TGTGCCTGGAGTAGGATGGCGGCCCAGCGAGAGACCCAGTACTTC. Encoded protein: CAWSRMAAQRETQYF. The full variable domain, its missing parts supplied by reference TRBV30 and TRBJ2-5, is SQTIHQWPATLVQPVGSPLSLECTVEGTSNPNLYWYRQAAGRGLQLLFYSVGIGQISSEVPQNLSASRPQDRQFILSSKKLLLSDSGFYLCAWSRMAAQRETQYFGPGTRLLVL.

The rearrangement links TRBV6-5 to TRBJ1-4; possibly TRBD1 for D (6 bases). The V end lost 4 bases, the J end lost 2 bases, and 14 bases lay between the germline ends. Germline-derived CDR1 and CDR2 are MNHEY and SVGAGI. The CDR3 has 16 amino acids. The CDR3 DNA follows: TGTGCCAGCAGTTCCCCCTCAGGGGCGACTAATGAAAAACTGTTTTTT. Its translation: CASSSPSGATNEKLFF.